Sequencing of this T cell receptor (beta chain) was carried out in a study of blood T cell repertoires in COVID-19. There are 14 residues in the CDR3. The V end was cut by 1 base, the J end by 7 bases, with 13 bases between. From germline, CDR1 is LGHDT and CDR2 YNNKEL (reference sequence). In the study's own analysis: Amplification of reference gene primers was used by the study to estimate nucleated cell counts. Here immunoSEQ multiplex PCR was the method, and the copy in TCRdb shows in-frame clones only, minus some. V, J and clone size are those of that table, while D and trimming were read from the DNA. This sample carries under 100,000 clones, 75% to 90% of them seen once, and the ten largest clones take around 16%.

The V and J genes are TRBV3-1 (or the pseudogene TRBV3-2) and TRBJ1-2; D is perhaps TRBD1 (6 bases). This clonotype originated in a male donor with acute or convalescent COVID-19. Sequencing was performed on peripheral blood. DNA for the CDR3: TGTGCCAGCAGCCAAGGGTCTGGGGGCAGTGGCTACACCTTC. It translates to CASSQGSGGSGYTF.